This T cell receptor (beta chain) was profiled in a study of cytomegalovirus exposure and HLA in healthy donors. Trimming at V came to 1 base and at J to 9 bases, leaving 4 bases not matched to a gene. Germline lookup yields CDR1 GTSNPN and CDR2 SVGIG (reference sequence). CDR3 size: 14 residues. The PCR made use of 60 Vbeta and 13 Jbeta primers. The assay was immunoSEQ multiplex PCR, and TCRdb's table has in-frame clones only and misses some. The sample records some 180,000 clones, roughly three quarters being singletons. This clonotype originated in a male donor in good health and CMV-seronegative. The chain joins TRBV30 to TRBJ1-6; TRBD1 matches at 9 bases. Sequencing was done on a sample of PBMCs. The DNA for the CDR3 is TGTGCCTGGAGTGAGGGACAGGGAAGTTCACCCCTCCACTTT. This codes for CAWSEGQGSSPLHF. Based on the CDR3 plus reference TRBV30 and TRBJ1-6, the full variable domain is SQTIHQWPATLVQPVGSPLSLECTVEGTSNPNLYWYRQAAGRGLQLLFYSVGIGQISSEVPQNLSASRPQDRQFILSSKKLLLSDSGFYLCAWSEGQGSSPLHFGNGTRLTVT.